This entry concerns a single TCR beta chain. Antigen: not known. The CDR3 runs 15 residues. CDR1 and CDR2 from the germline V gene are PRHDT and FYEKMQ (reference sequence). After removal of 3 bases from V and 4 bases from J, the junction contained 7 bases not matched to a gene. The data originate from a study of T cells after yellow fever vaccination. Whole-study findings and limits: Clonotype sharing between CD4 and CD8 compartments was small. The study re-detected most primary-vaccination clones after the booster (nearly 97% CD4, roughly 85% CD8).

For TCR, cDNA came from 5'RACE template switching, which added a universal primer site and UMIs. In TCRdb, the 5' RACE reads were re-called with MiXCR into one record per CDR3 protein. The sample has some 500,000 distinct CDR3 sequences; roughly 13% are singletons. The TCR originated in a young man who received the YFV17D yellow fever vaccine. The material was PBMCs, obtained on the day of the yellow fever booster vaccination. The V call is TRBV13, the J call TRBJ1-2, with 8 nucleotides matching TRBD1. This CDR3 reads CASSFPDRDTYGYTF. In DNA form, the CDR3 reads TGTGCCAGCAGCTTCCCGGACAGGGACACCTATGGCTACACCTTC. The whole variable domain, remainder taken from reference TRBV13 and TRBJ1-2, is AAGVIQSPRHLIKEKRETATLKCYPIPRHDTVYWYQQGPGQDPQFLISFYEKMQSDKGSIPDRFSAQQFSDYHSELNMSSLELGDSALYFCASSFPDRDTYGYTFGSGTRLTVV.